Below are 20 T cell receptor beta chains sequenced from a single sample in a study of cytomegalovirus exposure and HLA in healthy donors. Clones were read by immunoSEQ multiplex PCR, and TCRdb kept only the in-frame ones, dropping some. The table lists 80,000 to 100,000 clones, roughly 89% of them singletons, with roughly 3.7% in the top ten. The material sequenced was PBMCs. All receptors come from a woman in her 30s in good health and CMV-seronegative.

To note about this clone: Distinct nucleotide sequences in the sample also encode this CDR3. The rearrangement links TRBV5-1 to TRBJ1-1; D remains ambiguous. CDR3 length: 13 residues. The V and J ends lost 2 bases and 2 bases respectively, with 7 bases between them. From germline, CDR1 is SGHRS and CDR2 YFSETQ. In nucleotides, the CDR3 is TGCGCCAGCAGCTTACGAGGTAACACTGAAGCTTTCTTT. It codes for CASSLRGNTEAFF. Filled out from reference TRBV5-1 and TRBJ1-1, the complete variable domain reads KAGVTQTPRYLIKTRGQQVTLSCSPISGHRSVSWYQQTPGQGLQFLFEYFSETQRNKGNFPGRFSGRQFSNSRSEMNVSTLELGDSALYLCASSLRGNTEAFFGQGTRLTVV.

This sequence joins TRBV19 and TRBJ2-3, with TRBD2 matching over 11 bases. Germline CDR1 and CDR2: LNHDA and SQIVND (reference sequence). The CDR3 consists of 17 residues. V lost 6 bases, J lost 5 bases, and 13 bases stayed unmatched. DNA of the CDR3: TGTGCCAGTAGAGGGAGGCTAGCGGGGGGCCGTGGAGATACGCAGTATTTT. Translated, it gives CASRGRLAGGRGDTQYF.

In this sample, this clone turned up a few times. The chain has TRBV2 and TRBJ1-6, with 8 bases matching TRBD1. This CDR3 comprises 14 residues. Trimming cost V 4 bases and J 10 bases; bases outside gene matches: 6. CDR1 SNHLY and CDR2 FYNNEI come from the germline V gene. The CDR3 spells CASSGDRGSSPLHF. DNA of the CDR3: TGTGCCAGCAGTGGTGACAGGGGTAGCTCACCCCTCCACTTT.

The CDR3 DNA reads TGTGCTAGTGGTTTGTCGGGGGGTGATCAAGCTTTCTTT. Its translation: CASGLSGGDQAFF. V usage is TRBV12-5 and J usage is TRBJ1-1; weak D call: TRBD1 (5 bases). The CDR3 has 13 amino acids. CDR1 is LGHNT, CDR2 FRNRAP, per germline. The V gene lost 2 bases and the J gene lost 9 bases, with 13 bases spanning the gap.

This chain connects TRBV18 to TRBJ2-7; D possibly corresponds to TRBD2 (6 bases). This CDR3 has 16 amino acids. The germline V gene has CDR1 KGHSH and CDR2 LQKENI. The ends were cut back, 2 bases at V and 5 bases at J, with 19 bases in the middle. The CDR3 coding sequence is TGTGCCAGCTCACCAAGGCCAGGCCCTGGAGGGGACGAGCAGTACTTC. It translates to CASSPRPGPGGDEQYF.

The chain has TRBV5-5 and TRBJ2-5, with TRBD2 as a possible D gene (6 bases). The CDR3 spans 14 residues. Between the trimmed V and J ends, which lost 3 bases and 5 bases, there was a span of 14 bases. In germline, CDR1 is SGHKS, CDR2 YYEKEE (reference sequence). The CDR3 sequence is CASSSRAGTETQYF. The CDR3 DNA follows: TGTGCCAGCAGCTCTCGGGCGGGAACGGAGACCCAGTACTTC. The entire variable domain, with the rest obtained from reference TRBV5-5 and TRBJ2-5, is as follows: DAGVTQSPTHLIKTRGQQVTLRCSPISGHKSVSWYQQVLGQGPQFIFQYYEKEERGRGNFPDRFSARQFPNYSSELNVNALLLGDSALYLCASSSRAGTETQYFGPGTRLLVL.

The gene calls are TRBV7-2 and TRBJ1-4; D unclear. V was pared by 1 base and J by 0 bases, with 6 bases between. There are 15 residues in the CDR3. Per germline, CDR1 SGHTA and CDR2 FQGNSA. The CDR3 nucleotides are TGTGCCAGCAGCTTAGGGCTTACAACTAATGAAAAACTGTTTTTT. Translated, it gives CASSLGLTTNEKLFF.

The CDR3 loop reads CASTSQPGLAANTGELFF. In nucleotides, the CDR3 is TGTGCCAGTACCTCACAGCCCGGACTAGCGGCGAACACCGGGGAGCTGTTTTTT. J is TRBJ2-2 and V is TRBV19; 10 positions match TRBD2. Germline V gene sequence: CDR1 LNHDA, CDR2 SQIVND (reference sequence). There are 18 residues in the CDR3. Trimming at V came to 7 bases and at J to 0 bases, leaving 11 bases not matched to a gene.

The V call is TRBV10-3, the J call TRBJ2-2; D possibly corresponds to TRBD2 (6 bases). CDR1 is ENHRY, CDR2 SYGVKD, per germline. V was pared by 6 bases and J by 4 bases, with 15 bases between. CDR3 length: 15 residues. The CDR3 region is CAIRLNQTSTGELFF. The CDR3 DNA sequence: TGTGCCATCAGGCTCAACCAGACTAGCACCGGGGAGCTGTTTTTT.

J is TRBJ2-7 and V is TRBV5-1; 8 bases match TRBD1. This CDR3 has 15 residues. V gave up 3 bases and J gave up 6 bases; unmatched junction bases: 11. CDR1 and CDR2 from the germline V gene are SGHRS and YFSETQ. Here the CDR3 reads CASSWAPDRAREQYF. CDR3 sequence (DNA): TGCGCCAGCAGCTGGGCCCCGGACAGGGCCCGCGAGCAGTACTTC.

The J gene is TRBJ2-7, the V gene TRBV6-1; tentative D call: TRBD1 (6 bases). Per the germline V gene, CDR1 is MNHNS and CDR2 is SASEGT. The length of the CDR3 is 13 residues. V lost 6 bases and J lost 3, with 12 bases in between. The CDR3 sequence: CASSAQGGYEQYF. CDR3 bases: TGTGCCAGCAGCGCACAAGGGGGCTACGAGCAGTACTTC.

In this sample, this clone turned up once. CDR3 in amino acids: CAWSVRGFSQGDYGYTF. Here the CDR3 DNA reads TGTGCCTGGAGTGTACGGGGTTTCTCGCAGGGGGACTATGGCTACACCTTC. V is TRBV30 and J is TRBJ1-2; 7 bases map to TRBD1. Germline trimming cut 0 bases from V and 3 bases from J; bases unmatched to any gene: 13. In germline, CDR1 is GTSNPN, CDR2 SVGIG (reference sequence). The length of the CDR3 is 17 residues. The full variable domain, in which reference TRBV30 and TRBJ1-2 provide the parts outside the CDR3, is SQTIHQWPATLVQPVGSPLSLECTVEGTSNPNLYWYRQAAGRGLQLLFYSVGIGQISSEVPQNLSASRPQDRQFILSSKKLLLSDSGFYLCAWSVRGFSQGDYGYTFGSGTRLTVV.

The rearrangement links TRBV29-1 to TRBJ2-3; TRBD1 matches 7 bases. V shed 8 bases, J shed 3 bases, and the junction held 11 bases outside the gene matches. The CDR3 has 14 residues. CDR1 and CDR2 from the germline V gene are SQVTM and ANQGSEA. For the CDR3, the DNA is TGCAGCTTGGGGCGGACAGGAGGAACAGATACGCAGTATTTT. It codes for CSLGRTGGTDTQYF.

This clone was detected only once. The CDR3 bases are TGTGCCAGCAGTGGGTCATCGGGGAGACCGTACTCCTACGAGCAGTACTTC. Amino acid sequence: CASSGSSGRPYSYEQYF. The chain carries TRBV25-1 and TRBJ2-7, with D possibly TRBD2 on 5 matching bases. The V gene lost 4 bases and the J gene lost 0 bases, with 19 bases spanning the gap. The CDR3 runs 17 residues. Germline V gene data show CDR1 as MGHDK and CDR2 as SYGVNS.

The chain has TRBV4-2 and TRBJ1-2; no definite D call. The V end was cut by 0 bases, the J end by 7 bases, with 9 bases between. Germline lookup yields CDR1 LGHNA and CDR2 YNFKEQ. CDR3 length: 13 residues. The CDR3 coding sequence is TGTGCCAGCAGCCAAGAGCGGGGAGCTGGCTACACCTTC. Its protein product is CASSQERGAGYTF.

This clone occurred a few times. The genes are TRBV7-3 and TRBJ2-7, with TRBD2 matching over 8 bases. The V segment lost 5 bases and the J segment 1 base; nucleotides outside the gene matches: 7. Germline CDR1 and CDR2: SGHTA and FQGTGA. CDR3 size: 15 residues. The CDR3 region has the DNA TGTGCCAGCAGCGCGGCGGGGGGATCGTCCTACGAGCAGTACTTC. Protein: CASSAAGGSSYEQYF.

V is TRBV28 and J is TRBJ2-7, with 10 bases aligning to TRBD2. J was trimmed by 3 bases and V by 9 bases; bases with no gene match: 8. The CDR3 runs to 14 residues. Germline V gene lookup returns CDR1 MDHEN and CDR2 SYDVKM. CDR3 sequence reads: CARALAGAVYEQYF. In DNA form, the CDR3 reads TGTGCCAGAGCTCTAGCGGGGGCCGTCTACGAGCAGTACTTC.

The chain has TRBV5-4 and TRBJ2-7, with 8 bases matching TRBD1. Per germline, CDR1 SGHNT and CDR2 YYREEE (reference sequence). This CDR3 is built from 15 residues. With 2 bases clipped from V and 2 bases from J, the junction kept 6 bases outside the gene matches. Here the CDR3 reads CASSLGSGGTYEQYF. The CDR3 DNA reads as TGTGCCAGCAGCTTAGGATCAGGGGGCACCTACGAGCAGTACTTC.

The chain has TRBV7-9 and TRBJ2-6; perhaps TRBD1 as D (6 bases). The length of the CDR3 is 16 residues. The V end was cut by 5 bases, the J end by 1 base, with 12 bases between. Germline-derived CDR1 and CDR2 are SEHNR and FQNEAQ (reference sequence). CDR3 protein: CASSENRESGANVLTF. The CDR3 nucleotides are TGTGCCAGCAGCGAAAACAGGGAATCTGGGGCCAACGTCCTGACTTTC.

The chain carries TRBV28 and TRBJ2-7; 9 bases align to TRBD1. The J segment lost 0 bases and the V segment lost 8 bases, leaving 5 bases of the junction unmatched. The CDR3 has 14 amino acids. Germline V gene sequence: CDR1 MDHEN, CDR2 SYDVKM. The CDR3 nucleotides are TGTGCCAGCCAAGGGACAGGGAGCTCCTACGAGCAGTACTTC. This translates into CASQGTGSSYEQYF.